This TCR beta chain was captured in a study of shared clonotypes between healthy human individuals (dated by TCRdb to about 2020). For context, the study as a whole: Three men and a couple of women, aged 18 to 49 years, made up the cohort. Per donor, three plates each were used for CD4 naive and CD4 memory, two for CD8 naive, and one for CD8 memory. The study deeply sequenced blood TCR repertoires of five healthy adults to estimate repertoire size and the extent of clonotype sharing between individuals. Different laboratories and diverse techniques were used to prepare libraries and sequence TCR repertoires, to increase sequencing depth and limit assay-specific biases. Per donor, leukapheresis produced somewhere between about 0.94 and 9.5 billion PBMCs. What the work shows at the level of the full study, not this receptor alone: Only blood was sampled, and tissue TCR repertoires likely differ from those in blood. Larger estimated clonotype richness was generally found for naive subsets than for memory subsets. About 4.5% of naive CD4, 3.5% of naive CD8, 2.3% of memory CD4, and about 0.4% of memory CD8 clonotypes were shared across a few donors. The small number of donors limited the genetic and exposure-history diversity represented. Even with the large sequencing depth, rarefaction of the sorted-subset datasets indicated that sequencing was incomplete. Pairwise subsampling led to the expectation that sequencing depth would affect the degree of clonotype sharing among donors. Compared with non-shared clonotypes, the clonotypes found in all four sorted-subset donors had higher generation probabilities.

About this clone: This receptor's antigen is unknown. No base quality values were provided; no much bigger clone lies one nucleotide off.

Using the deep immunoSEQ assay, multiplex PCR amplified TCR CDR3 regions from genomic DNA. Genomic DNA extracted from each cell subset was distributed evenly over all wells of several immunoSEQ 96-well plates, and each plate served as one replicate. For sorted subsets, each replicate PCR was loaded with approximately 190 ng genomic DNA, equivalent to some 27,000 T cell genomes. Purified libraries were quantified with a Qubit 3.0 fluorometer, sized on a Bioanalyzer 2100, and re-quantified with the KAPA Library Quantification kit. Each immunoSEQ 96-well plate was sequenced on its own single-read 150-cycle Illumina NextSeq 550 flow cell. Per the authors' processing: Because the immunoSEQ output held only junctional sequences and lacked quality scores, the filtering could not match the filtering applied to full-length reads. To assign V/J genes and CDR3, sequences were annotated against IMGT germline references using PyIR, a Python wrapper for IgBLAST v1.9. Reads were filtered out if the reads had weak V/J assignments (E-value above 1e-6), no CDR3, stop codons, out-of-frame junctions, or ambiguous translated residues. V3J clonotypes were defined as sequences sharing an identical inferred V gene, J gene, and CDR3 amino acid sequence. To compute the percentage overlap between repertoires, the number of shared unique clonotypes was divided by the size of the smaller repertoire. RTK rarefaction, the Chao1 estimator, and Recon v2.1 estimates of unobserved clonotypes were used to assess repertoire richness. Generation probabilities for all TCRbeta clonotypes obtained by the gDNA method from a handful of donors were computed using OLGA. The immuneACCESS repertoire file appears here via TCRdb, limited to in-frame rearrangements. These files lack a portion of the clones; in checked studies, under half of the deficit traces to unresolved V genes, and the cause of the others is not known. That table supplies the V and J calls and clone size; D and trimming were determined from the DNA. The sample records over 400,000 clones, roughly 95% of which are singletons. Approximately 0.067% of the sample goes to the ten largest clones.

The CDR3 runs 17 amino acids, cysteine and phenylalanine included. The CDR3 DNA has 51 bases and is translated from base 1. V and J lose 5 bases and 0 bases, and a span of 17 bases separates them. Looking up the germline V gene yields CDR1 SGHRS and CDR2 YFSETQ. Healthy HIV-negative adults with no recently reported acute infections or vaccinations were included as donors. Every donor was a Caucasian adult living in Nashville, Tennessee, USA. CD4+ T cells were enriched by magnetic negative selection, after which naive cells were positively selected on CD45RA and the negative fraction was taken as the memory subset. After blood collection by leukapheresis, PBMCs were isolated using Ficoll-Histopaque density gradient centrifugation and then cryopreserved in the vapor phase of liquid nitrogen. Analytical flow cytometry was used to check the purity and quantity of every magnetically sorted T cell population. Genomic DNA was isolated from every sorted fraction and measured by UV absorbance on a Nanodrop 2000c.

Sequencing was carried out using naive CD4+ T cells sorted from blood. Reading the label with the study, this specimen's cell subset or site is: CD45RA+ positively selected. The TCR sequence derives from a woman younger than 45 in good health. The chain couples TRBV5-1 to TRBJ1-4; TRBD1 could be the D gene, as 5 bases match. The nucleotide sequence is given as TGCGCCAGCAGTCAAGGACGGGACCCTGCAACTAATGAAAAACTGTTTTTT. Its amino acids are CASSQGRDPATNEKLFF. The entire variable domain, with the stretches around the CDR3 drawn from the reference TRBV5-1 and TRBJ1-4 proteins, is KAGVTQTPRYLIKTRGQQVTLSCSPISGHRSVSWYQQTPGQGLQFLFEYFSETQRNKGNFPGRFSGRQFSNSRSEMNVSTLELGDSALYLCASSQGRDPATNEKLFFGSGTQLSVL.